The present T cell receptor (beta chain) was sequenced within a study of blood T cell repertoires in COVID-19. Original data processing: Amplification from reference gene primers served as the basis for estimated nucleated cell counts. The assay was immunoSEQ multiplex PCR, and TCRdb's table has in-frame clones only and misses some. V and J calls and clone size follow that table, whereas D and trimming were derived from the DNA. The sample holds 400,000 to 550,000 clones, 70% to 90% seen once. All enrollees were roughly 18 to 95 years old and from about two dozen US areas. Cohorts were based on clinical histories the participants reported. CDR3 size: 15 residues. Per germline, CDR1 LGHNA and CDR2 YNFKEQ. Trimming at V came to 4 bases and at J to 8 bases, leaving 10 bases not matched to a gene.

The sample consisted of PBMCs or T cells enriched from blood (not recorded which). The receptor was isolated from a woman younger than 30 with acute COVID-19. The chain carries TRBV4-2 and TRBJ1-4, with 7 nucleotides matching TRBD1. DNA of the CDR3: TGTGCCAGCAGCCCATCGACAGGGAAGGGGGAAAAACTGTTTTTT. Translating it yields CASSPSTGKGEKLFF.